This T cell receptor beta chain was found in a study of blood T cell repertoires in COVID-19. Study context: Acute and convalescent COVID-19 samples came from the United States, Italy and Spain. T cells, B-cell-depleted T cells, or PBMCs supplied cDNA or gDNA.

TCRdb keeps only in-frame clones here, not all; method: immunoSEQ multiplex PCR. The sample consists of some 150,000 clones, 84% of them appearing once. Germline loops: CDR1 SGHTA, CDR2 FQGNSA. The V end was cut by 4 bases, the J end by 3 bases, with 12 bases between. The CDR3 is made up of 14 amino acids. The count of this clone is one. What was sequenced was peripheral blood. The clonotype originates from a man between 65 and 85 years old with acute or convalescent COVID-19. The genes are TRBV7-2 and TRBJ1-1; D unresolved. The CDR3 sequence is CASSSYGRDTEAFF. Written as DNA, the CDR3 is TGTGCCAGCAGCTCCTATGGGCGGGACACTGAAGCTTTCTTT.